Each of the 10 T cell receptor beta chains below was sequenced from the same sample in a study of long-term antiretroviral therapy in people with HIV. The run of the v3.0 immunoSEQ assay was at survey level. Assay: immunoSEQ multiplex PCR; the TCRdb copy retains only in-frame clones and omits some. The table includes fewer than 9,000 clones, 65% to 85% detected once. The sequenced sample was unsorted PBMCs, obtained 1.1 years after starting antiretroviral therapy. Every receptor here comes from a man aged 35-49 years with HIV.

The chain couples TRBV19 to TRBJ1-3; 8 nucleotides agree with TRBD1. Germline V gene sequence: CDR1 LNHDA, CDR2 SQIVND (reference sequence). The CDR3 has 14 amino acids. The V and J ends lost 4 bases and 10 bases, in that order; junction bases with no gene match: 9. The CDR3 coding sequence is TGTGCCAGTAGTACCCGGGACAGGCTCCCTACCATATATTTT. Residues: CASSTRDRLPTIYF.

This chain connects TRBV11-2 to TRBJ2-5, with TRBD2 as a possible D gene (5 bases). From germline, CDR1 is SGHAT and CDR2 FQNNGV. Trimming took off 1 base at V and 5 bases at J, with 14 bases between the two ends. CDR3 length equals 15 residues. The CDR3 spells CASSLVRVTKETQYF. The CDR3 DNA sequence: TGTGCCAGCAGCTTAGTGAGGGTAACGAAGGAGACCCAGTACTTC.

This clone was found a few times. V is TRBV6-5 and J is TRBJ1-2; possibly TRBD1 for D (6 bases). Germline CDR1 and CDR2: MNHEY and SVGAGI. This CDR3 contains 13 residues. Trimming left V 5 bases short and J 2 bases short, with 9 bases between. CDR3 bases: TGTGCCAGCAGTCGGACAGAAAACTATGGCTACACCTTC. Protein sequence: CASSRTENYGYTF.

The chain recombines TRBV7-3 with TRBJ1-3, with D uncertain. From germline, CDR1 is SGHTA and CDR2 FQGTGA. This CDR3 is 18 amino acids long. Trimming took off 2 bases at V and 7 bases at J, with 24 bases between the two ends. The CDR3 reads CASSLPLRGEVRRNTIYF. For the CDR3, the DNA is TGTGCCAGCAGCTTACCCCTCCGTGGTGAGGTCCGTCGCAACACCATATATTTT.

The chain uses TRBV7-9 and TRBJ2-3; 12 bases agree with TRBD2. V lost 3 bases to trimming and J lost 6 bases; unmatched junction nucleotides: 10. The CDR3 is 17 residues long. Germline lookup yields CDR1 SEHNR and CDR2 FQNEAQ (reference sequence). The CDR3 DNA reads as TGTGCCAGCAGCTTTTGGCTAGCGGGGGGGCAGTCTGATACGCAGTATTTT. Amino acids: CASSFWLAGGQSDTQYF.

The CDR3 sequence: CASSPGQGANEKLFF. The CDR3 DNA follows: TGTGCCAGCAGCCCCGGACAGGGCGCTAATGAAAAACTGTTTTTT. The V gene is TRBV6-6, the J gene TRBJ1-4; 8 bases are shared with TRBD1. The CDR3 is made up of 15 amino acids. The trim removed 6 bases at V and 3 bases at J, leaving 6 bases unmatched. In germline, CDR1 is MNHNY, CDR2 SVGAGI (reference sequence).

The chain recombines TRBV5-1 with TRBJ1-6; 7 bases align to TRBD1. With 8 bases clipped from V and 4 bases from J, the junction kept 6 bases outside the gene matches. This CDR3 is 14 amino acids long. The germline gives CDR1 SGHRS, CDR2 YFSETQ. As DNA, the CDR3 is TGCGCCAGTATGCCGGGACAGTATAATTCACCCCTCCACTTT. Amino acids: CASMPGQYNSPLHF. Full variable domain (outside the CDR3, taken from reference TRBV5-1 and TRBJ1-6): KAGVTQTPRYLIKTRGQQVTLSCSPISGHRSVSWYQQTPGQGLQFLFEYFSETQRNKGNFPGRFSGRQFSNSRSEMNVSTLELGDSALYLCASMPGQYNSPLHFGNGTRLTVT.

This chain uses TRBV30 with TRBJ1-5; D call uncertain. Germline V gives CDR1 GTSNPN, CDR2 SVGIG (reference sequence). V lost 4 bases, J lost 5 bases, and 15 bases lay in between. The CDR3 is made up of 14 amino acids. CDR3 sequence reads: CAWKPIGIDQPQHF. The CDR3 DNA is TGTGCCTGGAAACCCATCGGGATCGATCAGCCCCAGCATTTT.

This chain connects TRBV28 to TRBJ1-1, with D possibly matching TRBD1 (5 bases). The CDR3 contains 13 residues. Trimming shortened V by 7 bases and J by 8 bases, and 17 bases separated the two germline ends. In germline, CDR1 is MDHEN, CDR2 SYDVKM. CDR3 bases: TGTGCCAGCACCCTAGACAGCGCGTTGGAAGCTTTCTTT. It encodes CASTLDSALEAFF.

This clone was detected a few times. V is TRBV11-3 and J is TRBJ2-7, with D unclear. Trimming took 1 base from V and 4 from J, leaving 5 bases between them. This CDR3 is built from 12 residues. Germline CDR1 is SGHNT and CDR2 is YENEEA. This chain's CDR3 is CASSLVPYEQYF. In DNA, the CDR3 is TGTGCCAGCAGCTTAGTGCCGTACGAGCAGTACTTC.